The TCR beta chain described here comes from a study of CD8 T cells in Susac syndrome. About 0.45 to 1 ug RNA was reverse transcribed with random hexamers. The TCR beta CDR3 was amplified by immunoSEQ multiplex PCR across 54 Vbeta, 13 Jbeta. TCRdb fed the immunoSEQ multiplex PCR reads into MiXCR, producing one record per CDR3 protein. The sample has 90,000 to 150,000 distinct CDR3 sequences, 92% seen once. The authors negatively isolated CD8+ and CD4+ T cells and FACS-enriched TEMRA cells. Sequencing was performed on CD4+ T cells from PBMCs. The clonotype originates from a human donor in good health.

CDR3 amino acids: CSASQSSGNTIYF. The CDR3 nucleotides read TGCAGTGCTAGCCAGAGCTCTGGAAACACCATATATTTT. The gene calls are TRBV20-1 and TRBJ1-3; D remains ambiguous. Germline CDR1 reads DFQATT; CDR2 reads SNEGSKA (reference sequence). With 3 bases removed from V and 0 bases from J, the gap between germline ends came to 6 bases. The CDR3 length is 13 residues.